This T cell receptor beta chain was captured in a study of blood T cells in healthy people across ages. A J-beta primer mix and a sample-barcoded 5' primer were used in a second PCR of roughly 6 to 11 cycles. TCRdb independently ran MiXCR on the 5' RACE reads; one entry per CDR3 protein. Seen here are around 500,000 distinct CDR3 sequences, roughly 48% observed once, and the top ten hold roughly 24%. This clonotype has just a few counts. Trimming removed 2 bases at V and 5 bases at J, with 6 bases between. This CDR3 contains 12 residues. Germline-derived CDR1 and CDR2 are LGHDT and YNNKEL (reference sequence).

The V and J genes are TRBV3-1 and TRBJ2-5; no clear D. Sequencing input: blood. This clonotype was sampled from a man of 80 years or more in good health. In DNA form, the CDR3 reads TGTGCCAGCAGCCAATCCCTGGAGACCCAGTACTTC. It yields the protein CASSQSLETQYF.